This T cell receptor (beta chain) originates from a study of CD8+CD57+ T cells in acquired aplastic anemia. Study outcomes and limitations: Patients and controls were found to share twenty-nine CD8+ CDR3 sequences.

Patients chosen for sequencing had CD8+CD57+ cells that had expanded, as shown by flow cytometry. Genomic DNA templated the TCR beta VDJ and CDR3 profiling. TCRdb reprocessed the reads with MiXCR, giving one entry per CDR3 protein. The sample holds 200,000 to 250,000 distinct CDR3 sequences; less than 75% are singletons and the top ten take about three fifths. With regard to this clonotype: Its antigen is unknown.

Sequencing was performed on sorted CD4+, CD8+, or CD8+CD57+ T cells (not recorded which) from PBMCs. The TCR sequence derives from a human donor with aplastic anemia.

CDR3 sequence reads: CSASLTRDQPQHF. The DNA for the CDR3 is TGCAGTGCTAGCCTAACGCGAGATCAGCCCCAGCATTTT. The chain uses TRBV20-1 and TRBJ1-5; D call uncertain. The ends were cut back, 3 bases at V and 5 bases at J, with 11 bases in the middle. The CDR3 is made up of 13 amino acids. Germline-derived CDR1 and CDR2 are DFQATT and SNEGSKA (reference sequence).